The clone carrying this TCR beta chain has a count of ten or more. Germline-derived CDR1 and CDR2 are SGHTA and FQGNSA. The CDR3 loop spans 14 amino acids. The junction had 4 bases not matched to a gene; V was cut back by 0 bases and J by 7 bases. This entry is derived from a study of blood T cell repertoires in COVID-19. This table comes from immunoSEQ multiplex PCR, and its TCRdb copy is limited to in-frame clones, with some not included. The table lists 240,000 or so clones, roughly 80% of them singletons, with approximately 3.5% in the top ten. Sequences were obtained from peripheral blood. This chain joins TRBV7-2 and TRBJ1-2, with 8 bases matching TRBD1. The clonotype comes from a woman aged 18-35 years with acute or convalescent COVID-19. This CDR3 is CASSLAGTGRGYTF. The CDR3 DNA sequence: TGTGCCAGCAGCTTAGCCGGGACAGGACGTGGCTACACCTTC.